This TCR beta chain is drawn from a study of T cells after yellow fever vaccination. MiXCR, run by TCRdb on the 5' RACE reads, gives a single entry per CDR3 protein. Of 310,000 or so distinct CDR3 sequences in the sample, about 3.5% were seen once. This CDR3 contains 20 residues. Trimming pared 1 base from V and 2 bases from J, leaving 26 bases between. From germline, CDR1 is SGHVS and CDR2 FQNEAQ. This clonotype was detected many times. The clonotype comes from a man aged 18 to 29 who received the YFV17D yellow fever vaccine. Source: PBMCs, taken on the day of the yellow fever booster vaccination. This chain uses TRBV7-8 with TRBJ2-5; D possibly uses TRBD1 or TRBD2 (6 bases each). The CDR3: CASSLERVRGRTFRQETQYF. The CDR3 DNA reads as TGTGCCAGCAGCTTAGAACGGGTTCGGGGGCGGACTTTCCGGCAAGAGACCCAGTACTTC.